This T cell receptor (beta chain) emerged from a study of T cell responses to AZD1222 COVID-19 vaccine. Turning to this clone: Its antigen remains unidentified.

It was second doses at about 4 or about 12 weeks that were pooled. Study-wide findings and caveats: Epitopes outside B.1.351 and B.1.1.7 mutated regions reportedly drew nearly half of spike TCRs. Spike-wide vaccine-associated CD4 TCRs dominated at 160-218 and 743-854. Only a handful of AZD1222 recipients, more than 5 in all, had baseline seropositivity.

CDR1 and CDR2 (germline): SGHDT, YYEEEE. This CDR3 spans 14 amino acids. With 3 bases clipped from V and 3 bases from J, the junction kept 1 base outside the gene matches. Only in-frame clones appear in the TCRdb table, and some are missing; sequencing was by immunoSEQ multiplex PCR. The sample lists more than 80,000 clones, under 95% occurring once. Sample: peripheral blood, taken 28 days after the second AZD1222 dose. The chain carries TRBV5-6 and TRBJ1-2, with 11 positions matching TRBD1. The TCR was taken from an adult who received the AZD1222 COVID-19 vaccine. The CDR3 region is CASSWTGGHYGYTF. As DNA, the CDR3 is TGTGCCAGCAGCTGGACAGGGGGCCACTATGGCTACACCTTC.